This T cell receptor (beta chain) came from a study of T-cell memory formation after mild COVID-19. Turning to the study itself: TCR clusters were mostly donor specific. Findings of the study overall: Researchers could not confirm that second-wave clones peaking on day 37 targeted SARS-CoV-2.

Each CDR3 protein gets one entry after TCRdb re-called the 5' RACE reads with MiXCR. The table shows around 450,000 distinct CDR3 sequences, with 24% occurring only once. Concerning this clonotype itself: What it binds is not known.

The ends were cut back, 3 bases at V and 2 bases at J, with 6 bases in the middle. Germline V gene data show CDR1 as GTSNPN and CDR2 as SVGIG (reference sequence). The CDR3 is 12 residues long. The material sequenced was PBMCs or a T cell subset sorted from them (not recorded which). The chain has TRBV30 and TRBJ2-3; D unresolved. The clonotype comes from an adult woman who had mild COVID-19 (a few samples of this study predate the infection). Cell type and time point are not known. CDR3 sequence reads: CAWRGNTDTQYF. DNA of the CDR3: TGTGCCTGGAGGGGTAACACAGATACGCAGTATTTT.